This TCR beta chain was observed in a study of blood T cell repertoires in COVID-19. In the original processing: Counts of nucleated cells, estimated from reference gene primer amplification, were obtained. The protocol was immunoSEQ multiplex PCR, while the TCRdb copy is restricted to in-frame clones and leaves out a portion. The V and J calls and clone size are taken from that table; D and trimming were inferred from the DNA. Here the sample spans 35,000 to 50,000 clones, about four fifths being singletons. Germline V gene data show CDR1 as KGHDR and CDR2 as SFDVKD. The CDR3 sequence is 15 residues long. V lost 5 bases, J lost 1 base, and 13 bases lay in between.

The rearrangement uses TRBV24-1 and TRBJ1-1; TRBD1 is a possible D gene (5 bases). Sequencing was carried out using peripheral blood. This clonotype originated in a woman in her 70s with acute or convalescent COVID-19. The CDR3 DNA reads as TGTGCCACCAGTGGCCGCGACCAGGGGAACACTGAAGCTTTCTTT. Translating it yields CATSGRDQGNTEAFF.